This TCR beta chain was observed in a study of blood T cell repertoires in COVID-19. CDR1 is MGHDK, CDR2 SYGVNS, per germline. V dropped 3 bases and J dropped 1 base, with 13 bases sitting between them. The CDR3 contains 16 residues. Some clones are missing from TCRdb's copy, which holds only in-frame ones; the method was immunoSEQ multiplex PCR. The repertoire holds 160,000 or so clones, with approximately 90% as singletons. This receptor was obtained from a woman between 65 and 79 years old with COVID-19, enrolled during active disease. Source material: peripheral blood. This chain connects TRBV25-1 to TRBJ2-1; D is perhaps TRBD2 (5 bases). The CDR3 DNA sequence: TGTGCCAGCAGTGAGGTGGGGAGAGGGTCCTACAATGAGCAGTTCTTC. Its protein is CASSEVGRGSYNEQFF.